The present TCR beta chain was sequenced within a study of T cell responses to AZD1222 COVID-19 vaccine. The CDR3 is 15 residues long. Germline lookup yields CDR1 SGHDT and CDR2 YYEEEE. Between the trimmed V and J ends, which lost 2 bases and 7 bases, there was a span of 15 bases. Profiled with immunoSEQ multiplex PCR; TCRdb holds only in-frame clones, not every one. The profile shows 160,000 or so clones, more than 70% of them singletons. The source was peripheral blood, collected on day 0 of AZD1222 vaccination. The TCR sequence derives from an adult in good health. V gene TRBV5-6 combines with J gene TRBJ1-4; a weak D match, TRBD1 (6 bases). For the CDR3, the DNA is TGTGCCAGCAGCTTACAGGGACCCCTCAGTGAAAAACTGTTTTTT. Translated, it gives CASSLQGPLSEKLFF.